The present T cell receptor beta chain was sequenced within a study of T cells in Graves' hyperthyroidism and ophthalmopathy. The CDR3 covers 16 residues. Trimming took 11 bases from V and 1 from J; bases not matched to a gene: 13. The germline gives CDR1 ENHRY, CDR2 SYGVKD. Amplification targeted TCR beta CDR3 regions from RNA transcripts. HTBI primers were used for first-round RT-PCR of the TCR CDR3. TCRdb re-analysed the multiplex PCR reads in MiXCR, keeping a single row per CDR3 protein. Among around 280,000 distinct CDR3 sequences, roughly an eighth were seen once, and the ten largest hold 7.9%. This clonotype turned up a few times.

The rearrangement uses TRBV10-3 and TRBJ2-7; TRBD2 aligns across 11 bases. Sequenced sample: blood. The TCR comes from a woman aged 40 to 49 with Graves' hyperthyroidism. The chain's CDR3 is CASKTSGERDSYEQYF. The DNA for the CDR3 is TGTGCCTCCAAGACTAGCGGGGAGCGAGATTCCTACGAGCAGTACTTC.